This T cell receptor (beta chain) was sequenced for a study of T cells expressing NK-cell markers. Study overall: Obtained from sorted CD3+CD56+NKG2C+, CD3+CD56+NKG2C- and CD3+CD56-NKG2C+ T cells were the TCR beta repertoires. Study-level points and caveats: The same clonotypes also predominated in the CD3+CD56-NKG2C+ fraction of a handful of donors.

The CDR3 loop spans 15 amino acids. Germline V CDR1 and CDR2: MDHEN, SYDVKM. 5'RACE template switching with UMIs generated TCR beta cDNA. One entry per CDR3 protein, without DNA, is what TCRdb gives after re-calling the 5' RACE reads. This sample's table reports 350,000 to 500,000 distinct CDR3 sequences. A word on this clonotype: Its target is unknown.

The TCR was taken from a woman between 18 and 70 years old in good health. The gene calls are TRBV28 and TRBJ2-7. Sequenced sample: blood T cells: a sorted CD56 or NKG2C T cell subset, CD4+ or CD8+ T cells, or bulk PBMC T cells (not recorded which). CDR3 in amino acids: CASSVNVNSGYEQYF.